This passage covers 8 T cell receptor beta chains from one sample sequenced in a study of blood T cell repertoires in COVID-19. Profiled with immunoSEQ multiplex PCR; TCRdb holds only in-frame clones, not every one. Of about 380,000 clones listed, 88% are singletons. The source material was PBMCs or T cells enriched from blood (not recorded which). The receptors here all came from a woman between 18 and 29 years old who had recovered from COVID-19.

This sequence joins TRBV19 and TRBJ1-1; no definite D call. CDR1 LNHDA and CDR2 SQIVND come from the germline V gene (reference sequence). V was shortened by 5 bases and J by 1 base, with 11 bases between the two germline ends. There are 14 residues in the CDR3. The CDR3 is CASSPRHRNTEAFF. The DNA of the CDR3 is TGTGCCAGTAGTCCCCGACACAGGAACACTGAAGCTTTCTTT.

The chain recombines TRBV9 with TRBJ2-3; 9 positions match TRBD1. CDR3 length: 15 residues. V dropped 0 bases and J dropped 3; count of bases not matched to a gene: 2. Looked up from germline, CDR1 is SGDLS and CDR2 is YYNGEE. CDR3 amino acids: CASSVVDRGTDTQYF. The CDR3 coding sequence is TGTGCCAGCAGCGTAGTGGACAGGGGTACAGATACGCAGTATTTT.

This chain links TRBV21-1 with TRBJ2-3; the DNA was not compared with TRBD2, the D call given in the table. TRBV21-1 is described as a pseudogene. CDR3 length: 14 residues. The CDR3 loop is CAIYRRGLTDTQYF. The CDR3 DNA reads TGTGCCATCTACCGGCGGGGGCTTACAGATACGCAGTATTTT.

The V and J genes are TRBV5-4 and TRBJ2-7; possibly TRBD1 for D (6 bases). CDR3 length: 12 residues. The germline V gene has CDR1 SGHNT and CDR2 YYREEE (reference sequence). Trimming took off 4 bases at V and 3 bases at J, with 8 bases between the two ends. CDR3 in DNA: TGTGCCAGCAGCCGGGACATCTACGAGCAGTACTTC. Translated: CASSRDIYEQYF.

CDR3 amino acids: CASRRPGTSGTRETQYF. The CDR3 region has the DNA TGTGCCAGCAGACGTCCCGGGACTAGCGGAACGAGGGAGACCCAGTACTTC. The chain employs TRBV7-9 and TRBJ2-5, with 11 bases identical to TRBD2. The CDR3 has 17 amino acids. Germline lookup yields CDR1 SEHNR and CDR2 FQNEAQ (reference sequence). After removal of 6 bases from V and 5 bases from J, the junction contained 14 bases not matched to a gene.

This chain connects TRBV6-5 to TRBJ1-2; no clear D. CDR1 is MNHEY, CDR2 SVGAGI, per germline. This CDR3 has 14 amino acids. V was trimmed by 8 bases and J by 8 bases, leaving 21 bases between them. The CDR3 spells CASGEEGTWGGYTF. CDR3 bases: TGTGCCAGCGGGGAGGAAGGTACCTGGGGAGGCTACACCTTC.

This rearrangement joins TRBV9 to TRBJ1-4; D gene ambiguous. Deletions cut 0 bases from V and 0 bases from J, with 9 bases between. This CDR3 region has 16 residues. The germline gives CDR1 SGDLS, CDR2 YYNGEE. The CDR3 DNA reads as TGTGCCAGCAGCGTAGGGACTATCGCAACTAATGAAAAACTGTTTTTT. Encoded protein: CASSVGTIATNEKLFF.

This clone was counted a single time. This chain uses TRBV27 with TRBJ1-1; D gene uncertain. Germline CDR1 reads MNHEY; CDR2 reads SMNVEV (reference sequence). The CDR3 loop spans 13 amino acids. V lost 6 bases and J 1 base, leaving 9 bases between the germline ends. The CDR3 loop is CASRKQRNTEAFF. The CDR3 DNA reads as TGTGCCAGCAGGAAACAGAGGAACACTGAAGCTTTCTTT.